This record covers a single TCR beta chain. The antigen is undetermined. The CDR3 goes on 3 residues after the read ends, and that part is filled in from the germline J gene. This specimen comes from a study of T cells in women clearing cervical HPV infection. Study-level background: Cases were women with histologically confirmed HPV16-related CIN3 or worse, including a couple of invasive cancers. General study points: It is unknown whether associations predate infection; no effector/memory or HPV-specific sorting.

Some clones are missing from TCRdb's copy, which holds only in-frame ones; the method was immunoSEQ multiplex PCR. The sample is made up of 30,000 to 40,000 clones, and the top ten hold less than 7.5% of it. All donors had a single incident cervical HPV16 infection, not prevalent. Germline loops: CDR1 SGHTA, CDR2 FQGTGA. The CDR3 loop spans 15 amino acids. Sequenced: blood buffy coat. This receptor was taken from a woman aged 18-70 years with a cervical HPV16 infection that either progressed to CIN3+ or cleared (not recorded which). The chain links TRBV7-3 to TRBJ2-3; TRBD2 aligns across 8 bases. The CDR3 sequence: CASSPGGGGGETQYF. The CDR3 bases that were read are TGTGCCAGCAGCCCCGGGGGGGGAGGGGGAGAGACG. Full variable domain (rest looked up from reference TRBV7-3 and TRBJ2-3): GAGVSQTPSNKVTEKGKYVELRCDPISGHTALYWYRQSLGQGPEFLIYFQGTGAADDSGLPNDRFFAVRPEGSVSTLKIQRTERGDSAVYLCASSPGGGGGETQYFGPGTRLTVL.